Each of the 6 T cell receptor beta chains below was sequenced from the same sample in a study of cytomegalovirus exposure and HLA in healthy donors. The repertoire was sequenced with immunoSEQ multiplex PCR; TCRdb's copy has only in-frame clones and lacks some. The sample includes 150,000 to 200,000 clones, 75% to 90% of them seen just once. The sequenced sample was PBMCs. All receptors derive from a man aged 18-30 years in good health and CMV-seropositive.

This chain links TRBV7-2 with TRBJ2-3, with a possible D match to TRBD1 (5 bases). The CDR3 is 17 residues long. Germline V lookup: CDR1 SGHTA, CDR2 FQGNSA. Deletions cut 0 bases from V and 1 base from J, with 14 bases between. The CDR3 loop reads CASSLALFLGRTDTQYF. DNA for the CDR3: TGTGCCAGCAGCTTAGCCTTGTTTTTGGGGCGCACAGATACGCAGTATTTT.

Regarding this clone: Relative to the germline gene, one junction end is altered; a read error may explain this. This chain uses TRBV18 with TRBJ1-3; possibly TRBD1 for D (5 bases). Germline V gives CDR1 KGHSH, CDR2 LQKENI. The CDR3 is made up of 15 amino acids. The CDR3 is CASSPPGGPANTIYF. CDR3 coding DNA: TGTGCCAGCTCCCCACCCGGGGGACCAGCCAACACCATATATTTT. Full variable domain (remainder filled in from reference TRBV18 and TRBJ1-3): NAGVMQNPRHLVRRRGQEARLRCSPMKGHSHVYWYRQLPEEGLKFMVYLQKENIIDESGMPKERFSAEFPKEGPSILRIQQVVRGDSAAYFCASSPPGGPANTIYFGEGSWLTVV.

The chain couples TRBV7-9 to TRBJ2-4, with a possible D match to TRBD2 (6 bases). The V gene's germline CDR1 is SEHNR and CDR2 FQNEAQ (reference sequence). Trimming stripped 5 bases from V and 0 bases from J, with 14 bases between. This CDR3 comprises 16 residues. CDR3 amino acids: CASSPQPGLAKNIQYF. DNA of the CDR3: TGTGCCAGCAGCCCGCAGCCGGGACTAGCCAAAAACATTCAGTACTTC.

The J gene is TRBJ2-1, the V gene TRBV7-2, with D maybe TRBD1 (6 bases). The CDR3 runs 15 residues. V dropped 6 bases and J dropped 2 bases, with 14 bases sitting between them. The germline V gene has CDR1 SGHTA and CDR2 FQGNSA. CDR3 coding DNA: TGTGCCAGCAGACTAGGCAGGGGAACCTACAATGAGCAGTTCTTC. Its protein is CASRLGRGTYNEQFF.

This sequence joins TRBV7-2 and TRBJ1-1, with TRBD1 identical over 10 bases. J lost 5 bases, V lost 2 bases, and 8 bases had no gene match. The CDR3 contains 16 residues. Germline V gene data show CDR1 as SGHTA and CDR2 as FQGNSA. The DNA of the CDR3 is TGTGCCAGCAGCTTAAGATCAGGACAGGGGGGAACTGAAGCTTTCTTT. Its protein product is CASSLRSGQGGTEAFF.

The J gene is TRBJ2-2, the V gene TRBV28; TRBD2 matches 7 bases. CDR3 length: 16 residues. Germline assignment: CDR1 MDHEN and CDR2 SYDVKM. After removal of 7 bases from V and 7 bases from J, the junction contained 15 bases not matched to a gene. For the CDR3, the DNA is TGTGCCAGCACCAACACCCCTGGCGGGAGAGGCGGGGAGCTGTTTTTT. Its protein is CASTNTPGGRGGELFF.